Listed below are T cell receptor beta chains from one sample, sequenced in a study of beta chain features in type 1 diabetes. Profiled with immunoSEQ multiplex PCR; TCRdb holds only in-frame clones, not every one. Of fewer than 900,000 clones in the sample, about 17% are singletons; the top ten hold about 0.02%. The specimen sequenced was naive CD4+ T cells from blood. The source is a woman under 30 in good health. CDR3s include the opening cysteine and the closing phenylalanine or tryptophan. D genes are given only for firm matches. Size is stated for part of the rows, as once, few or many counts, or as a class when the clone is expanded.

d_call	v_call	cdr3_length	clone_size	j_call	cdr3_aa	cdr3_nt
TRBD1	TRBV29-1	13	few	TRBJ2-5	CSVGDRQGETQYF	TGCAGCGTCGGGGACAGACAGGGAGAGACCCAGTACTTC
NA	TRBV28	15	NA	TRBJ1-2	CASSLRGLDINGYTF	TGTGCCAGCAGTTTACGAGGACTTGACATTAATGGCTACACCTTC
NA	TRBV15	16	few	TRBJ2-3	CATSPGLAFDTDTQYF	TGTGCCACCAGCCCCGGCCTAGCGTTCGACACAGATACGCAGTATTTT
TRBD2	TRBV4-3	18	NA	TRBJ2-1	CASSQAPLLQREGGEQFF	TGCGCCAGCAGCCAAGCACCACTATTACAGCGGGAGGGAGGTGAGCAGTTCTTC
NA	TRBV28	16	once	TRBJ2-3	CASSLGKGMNTDTQYF	TGTGCCAGCAGTTTAGGGAAAGGGATGAACACAGATACGCAGTATTTT
NA	TRBV18	16	NA	TRBJ2-2	CASSPRAGANTGELFF	TGTGCCAGCTCACCCCGAGCAGGGGCGAACACCGGGGAGCTGTTTTTT
NA	TRBV9	15	few	TRBJ2-2	CASSLTSLNTGELFF	TGTGCCAGCAGCCTAACTAGCTTGAACACCGGGGAGCTGTTTTTT
NA	TRBV2	14	NA	TRBJ2-7	CASSPRLSSYEQYF	TGTGCCAGCAGCCCCCGGCTGAGCTCCTACGAGCAGTACTTC
TRBD1	TRBV18	15	NA	TRBJ2-5	CASSPQTGAKETQYF	TGTGCCAGCTCACCACAGACAGGGGCTAAAGAGACCCAGTACTTC
TRBD1	TRBV11-2	15	NA	TRBJ1-2	CASSFSTGGNYGYTF	TGTGCCAGCAGCTTCTCGACAGGGGGTAACTATGGCTACACCTTC
NA	TRBV7-2	14	few	TRBJ2-7	CASSWGRQGTEQYF	TGTGCCAGCAGTTGGGGGCGGCAGGGCACCGAGCAGTACTTC
NA	TRBV6-6	12	NA	TRBJ2-2	CASRLYTGELFF	TGTGCCAGCAGATTATACACCGGGGAGCTGTTTTTT
NA	TRBV6-5	15	NA	TRBJ2-7	CASSYSPGLVYEQYF	TGTGCCAGCAGTTACTCCCCAGGGTTGGTATACGAGCAGTACTTC
TRBD2	TRBV7-9	16	few	TRBJ2-1	CASSTGTSGSGNEQFF	TGTGCCAGCAGCACCGGGACTAGCGGGAGCGGAAATGAGCAGTTCTTC
NA	TRBV10-3	14	few	TRBJ1-2	CAISQGQLNYGYTF	TGTGCCATCAGCCAGGGGCAGCTAAACTATGGCTACACCTTC
NA	TRBV7-9	15	few	TRBJ1-2	CASSHGQPVQGGYTF	TGTGCCAGCAGCCATGGACAGCCCGTCCAAGGTGGCTACACCTTC
TRBD2	TRBV7-9	15	NA	TRBJ2-7	CASSHPSGTSYEQYF	TGTGCCAGCAGCCACCCGAGCGGGACCTCCTACGAGCAGTACTTC